The entry below describes one T cell receptor (beta chain). This specimen comes from a study of blood T cells in healthy people across ages. The ends were cut back, 0 bases at V and 2 bases at J, with 10 bases in the middle. This CDR3 is 16 amino acids long. The germline CDR1 and CDR2 sequences are SEHNR and FQNEAQ (reference sequence). For the second PCR, which ran for roughly 6 to 12 cycles, a sample-barcoded 5' primer and a J-beta primer mix were used. With 12 random nucleotides, a template-switch adaptor tagged each individual cDNA molecule. TCRdb used MiXCR to reprocess the 5' RACE reads, holding one entry per CDR3 protein. There are about 1.1 million distinct CDR3 sequences in the sample; less than 45% occur only once, and roughly 14% lies in the top ten.

The sequenced sample consisted of blood. The clonotype originates from a man aged 18 to 30 in good health. The gene calls are TRBV7-9 and TRBJ1-4; D ambiguous. CDR3 coding DNA: TGTGCCAGCAGCTTAGCGACGCAGACTACTAATGAAAAACTGTTTTTT. Its protein is CASSLATQTTNEKLFF. The variable domain in full, completed from reference TRBV7-9 and TRBJ1-4, reads DTGVSQNPRHKITKRGQNVTFRCDPISEHNRLYWYRQTLGQGPEFLTYFQNEAQLEKSRLLSDRFSAERPKGSFSTLEIQRTEQGDSAMYLCASSLATQTTNEKLFFGSGTQLSVL.